Below, one T cell receptor (beta chain) is given with its context. These data are taken from a study of blood T cells in healthy people across ages. Trimming cost V 0 bases and J 10 bases, with 14 bases left between them. Germline-derived CDR1 and CDR2 are SGHRS and YFSETQ. The CDR3 covers 14 residues. Sample-barcoded 5' priming and a J-beta primer mix drove a second PCR of roughly 7 to 11 cycles. TCRdb reprocessed the 5' RACE reads with MiXCR, giving one entry per CDR3 protein. The top ten clones hold about 20% of a sample with more than 800,000 distinct CDR3 sequences, under 55% of them seen once. The chain joins TRBV5-1 to TRBJ2-1, with a possible D match to TRBD2 (5 bases). The receptor was derived from a woman aged 60-75 years in good health. The sample taken for sequencing was blood. CDR3 sequence (DNA): TGCGCCAGCAGCTTGGGGGGAGACCTGGGAGAGCAGTTCTTC. This codes for CASSLGGDLGEQFF.